This T cell receptor (beta chain) was identified in a study of cytomegalovirus exposure and HLA in healthy donors. The study, taken as a whole, reports: Most observed TCR sequences were rare, whereas some public TCRs were detected in many donors. Cytomegalovirus association was listed for about 180 TCR beta chains. In vitro confirmation showed three CMV-associated chains to be CMV antigen specific.

On this clone: The antigen is unknown.

The germline V gene encodes CDR1 SGHAT and CDR2 FQNNGV. This CDR3 is built from 15 residues. The germline V and J ends were trimmed by 5 bases and 1 base, with 14 bases remaining between them. The method was immunoSEQ multiplex PCR; TCRdb's version includes in-frame clones alone and lacks a portion of them. Of about 160,000 clones listed, approximately 84% are singletons. Sequencing was performed on PBMCs. The V gene is TRBV11-2, the J gene TRBJ1-1; perhaps TRBD1 as D (5 bases). The source is a man aged 30 to 45 in good health and CMV-seropositive. The DNA for the CDR3 is TGTGCCAGCAGCCGTACAGGACGGACGAACACTGAAGCTTTCTTT. Amino acid sequence: CASSRTGRTNTEAFF.